This T cell receptor (beta chain) comes out of a study of CD8+ T cells in alopecia areata. There are a few counts of this clone. Different DNA sequences within this sample yield the same CDR3. The sequencing template was cDNA reverse transcribed from extracted RNA. Sequencing was performed with immunoSEQ multiplex PCR; in TCRdb, only in-frame clones are kept and a portion is missing. The repertoire holds around 270,000 clones, with about 62% as singletons. Treatment reported: oral pan-JAK inhibitor, 5-10 mg twice daily. This CDR3 is built from 11 residues. V lost 4 bases and J 4 bases, leaving 5 bases between the germline ends. Germline loops: CDR1 SQVTM, CDR2 ANQGSEA.

The sample was CD4+ T cells sorted from blood, taken at week 24, from a patient treated with tofacitinib. The sequence came from a human donor with alopecia areata. This chain joins TRBV29-1 and TRBJ1-3; D might be TRBD1 (5 bases). CDR3 loop: CSVGGGNTIYF. The CDR3 DNA sequence: TGCAGCGTTGGGGGCGGAAACACCATATATTTT.